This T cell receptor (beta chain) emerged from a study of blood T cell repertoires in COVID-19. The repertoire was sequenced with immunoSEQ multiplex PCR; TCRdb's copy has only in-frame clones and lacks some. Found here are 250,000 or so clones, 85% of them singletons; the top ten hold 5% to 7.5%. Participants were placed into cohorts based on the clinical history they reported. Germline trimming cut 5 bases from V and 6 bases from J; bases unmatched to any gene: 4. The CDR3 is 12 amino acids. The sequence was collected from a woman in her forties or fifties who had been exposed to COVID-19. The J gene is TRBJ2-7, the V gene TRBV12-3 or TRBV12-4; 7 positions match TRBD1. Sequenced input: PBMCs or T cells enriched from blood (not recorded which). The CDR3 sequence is CASSPRTGEQYF. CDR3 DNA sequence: TGTGCCAGCAGTCCTCGGACAGGCGAGCAGTACTTC.